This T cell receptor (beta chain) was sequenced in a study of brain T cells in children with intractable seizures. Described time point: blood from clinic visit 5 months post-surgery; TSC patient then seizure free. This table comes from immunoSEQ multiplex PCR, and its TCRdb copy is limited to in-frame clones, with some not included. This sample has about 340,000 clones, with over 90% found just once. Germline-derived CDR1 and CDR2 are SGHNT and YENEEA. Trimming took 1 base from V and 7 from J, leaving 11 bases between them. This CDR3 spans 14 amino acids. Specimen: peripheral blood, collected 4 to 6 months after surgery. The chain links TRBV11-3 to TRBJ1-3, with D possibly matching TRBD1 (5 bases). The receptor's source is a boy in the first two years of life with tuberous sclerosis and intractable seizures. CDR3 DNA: TGTGCCAGCAGCTTAGTCACCGGGGCGAACACCATATATTTT. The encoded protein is CASSLVTGANTIYF.